This entry describes one TCR beta chain. Profiling relied on immunoSEQ multiplex PCR, and the TCRdb table lists in-frame clones only, not all of them. This sample carries about 76,000 clones, 80% to 90% of them seen once, and the ten largest clones take 4.5% to 6%. The CDR3 has 15 residues. The J segment lost 2 bases and the V segment lost 5 bases, leaving 6 bases of the junction unmatched. Germline V gene lookup returns CDR1 PRHDT and CDR2 FYEKMQ (reference sequence). These data belong to a study of technical replicates of blood from a handful of donors. The chain joins TRBV13 to TRBJ2-1, with 7 bases identical to TRBD1. The sample comprised PBMCs. This clonotype was sampled from a human donor in good health. Some clones in this sample may be carry-over from other donors' samples. CDR3 nucleotide sequence: TGTGCCAGCAGCCTAAACAGGGGCGCCTACAATGAGCAGTTCTTC. Translating gives CASSLNRGAYNEQFF.